This entry describes one T cell receptor beta chain. Its cognate antigen has yet to be identified. Qualities for individual bases were not recorded, and no much larger clone is one base off. Germline trimming amounts to 4 bases on V and 2 bases on J, with 3 as the count of junction bases outside the gene matches. CDR1 is given as SGHNT and CDR2 as YYREEE, both from the germline V gene (reference sequence). Counted from cysteine to phenylalanine, this CDR3 has 15 amino acids. Only the CDR3 DNA stays, 45 bases, in frame from base 1. The cohort comprised some 730 healthy bone marrow donors. At the time of sampling, every cohort member was nominally healthy, though immune exposures that went unrecorded were likely present. The donor was CMV seropositive and belonged to the group of more than 250 seropositive cohort members. A peripheral blood sample was provided by each donor, and peripheral blood mononuclear cells were used for TCR beta sequencing. Genomic DNA extraction from the blood cell samples was performed with the Qiagen DNeasy Blood Extraction Kit.

The data were obtained in a study of cytomegalovirus exposure and HLA in healthy donors (dated by TCRdb to the late 2010s). A note on the overall study: According to an earlier analysis of 587 of the donors, about 179 million T cells yielded 95 million to 140 million unique TCR beta sequences and 276 Gb of sequence data. Typing coverage varied by locus: about 629-640 donors for A, B, C, DRB1 and DQB1; approximately 560 for DQA1; 600 to 610 for DPA1; 400 to 480 for DPB1. Roughly 300 gigabases of sequencing data and roughly 90 million unique TCR sequences were included in an early release covering several hundred HLA-typed donors. Every repertoire in the discovery cohort had been generated on one and the same sequencing platform. Of the approximately 400 genotyped donors, 81% fell in the genetic ancestry cluster associated with self-reported Caucasian donors. Besides the first cohort of around 700 subjects, a separate validation cohort made up of some 110 different subjects was used. HLA typing covered class I and class II loci at four-digit resolution. Among several hundred genotyped donors of the cohort, an average of about 220,000 unique TCR beta nucleotide sequences was sequenced per donor, of which roughly 17% were non-productive. A later analysis re-examined previously published TCR beta repertoires from 610 or so donors and added high-resolution HLA genotyping to investigate patterns of TCR occurrence. Rather than using new phenotypic data, the later analysis identified candidate immune exposures from TCR beta sequences and from how often those sequences occurred across donors. Genome-wide SNP genotypes for about 60% of the roughly 670 donors were used in a later genetic analysis, which treated that subset as a discovery cohort. The T cell repertoires of under 750 subjects were profiled by immunosequencing and related to cytomegalovirus serostatus. Donor age, sex, ethnicity and CMV serostatus were collected together with the repertoire data. The study was designed to test whether signatures of past pathogen exposure could be identified by cataloging public T cell receptors. An earlier analysis of 587 of the donors used high-throughput TCR beta sequencing to judge whether each TCR beta V gene segment behaved as functional or pseudogenic. To predict cytomegalovirus infection status, the study combined high-throughput TCR immunosequencing, statistical association of individual TCRs with disease status, and machine learning. Roughly 5 DR-DQ haplotypes were treated as single units for association and clustering because of strong linkage in the cohort. What the research found in general, with its limitations: In both the original and validation cohorts, the classifier was reported to diagnose cytomegalovirus status with high specificity and sensitivity. According to the authors, the approach could potentially be generalized to other disease states and immunological phenotypes. The earlier analysis of almost 600 of the donors excluded 15 to 20 rarely observed V segments, including chromosome 9 orphons, because counts were too low. In a later analysis, several top co-occurrence clusters were reported to appear linked to parvovirus B19, influenza, CMV and Epstein-Barr virus. Sequencing depth was assumed to be roughly uniform across donors in the presence/absence analyses, though that assumption may not hold. An earlier analysis of approximately 590 of the donors showed that most TCR beta V segments appeared in productive rearrangements either about 90% or about 30% of the time, which broadly matched IMGT annotations. When HLA alleles, especially DR and DQ, strongly co-occurred, TCR associations were difficult to assign to individual alleles. Because HLA typing was unavailable for some donors at each locus, only the typed subset was used in association tests. A further reported finding was that TCR beta sequences accurately predicted the HLA-A and HLA-B alleles for most subjects in the first cohort. According to a later genetic analysis, donors in an Asian-associated ancestry cluster had fewer N-insertions in productive TCRs than the approximately 700-donor mean. Compared with equally common non-associated chains, HLA-associated TCR beta chains in a later analysis were more clonally expanded and had lower generation probabilities. Immune exposure information for the cohort was limited to CMV serostatus. The study listed around 160 TCR beta chains as associated with cytomegalovirus. Linkage disequilibrium might explain the correlated functional status among segregating V segments, but an unknown experimental factor could not be ruled out. A later analysis associated 16,951 TCR beta sequences with specific HLA alleles at a false discovery rate of 0.05. Because the 87-base-pair reads could not distinguish some IMGT-functional V segments, including TRBV6-2 and TRBV6-3, those segments were excluded. While some public TCRs were present in many individuals, most TCR sequences turned up only very rarely across donors. This cohort had only TCR beta chains sequenced, and the lack of alpha or paired-chain data limited which features could be detected. In a later genetic analysis, a missense DCLRE1C variant was associated with V-gene and J-gene trimming of TCR beta chains, and the association was replicated in an independent cohort. A few of the identified cytomegalovirus-associated TCR beta chains were confirmed in vitro to be specific for cytomegalovirus antigens. According to a later analysis, most CMV-associated TCR beta chains appeared to be HLA-restricted, and the HLA associations seemed to be driven largely by CMV exposure. A cluster of highly shared sequence variants was judged likely to represent a technical artifact of the sequencing pipeline. According to a later analysis, TCR association rates differed among HLA loci, with DRB1 alleles showing the most associated TCRs and HLA-C alleles showing the fewest.

Library method: the immunoSEQ multiplex PCR assay. For the multiplex PCR, a mixture combining 60 forward primers for TCR Vbeta segments and 13 reverse primers for TCR Jbeta segments was used. The CDR3 region of rearranged TCR beta genes was amplified from genomic DNA with a multiplex PCR assay. The Illumina HiSeq System was used to sequence the amplified TCR beta libraries as 87-base-pair reads. As for how the authors treated the data: A later analysis counted tens of millions of unique TCR beta chains across the 690 or so repertoires, and 9.5 million to 11 million of these chains were shared by at least two donors. Raw reads were error-corrected and collapsed into unique sequences by a nearest-neighbor algorithm in which closely related sequences were merged to remove PCR and sequencing errors. V, D and J gene segments were assigned by aligning CDR3 sequences to IMGT reference sequences. Each retained sequence needed at least a six-nucleotide match to both a V gene segment and a J gene segment. A rearrangement counted as productive if the CDR3 had no stop codons and remained in frame with V and J, and every other rearrangement counted as non-productive. CDR3 was defined by IMGT convention, running from the second conserved V-encoded cysteine to the conserved J-encoded phenylalanine. Sequences without an unambiguous match to a single V gene segment were excluded from the earlier analysis of almost 600 of the donors. An earlier analysis of 450 to 650 of the donors called V segments functional above 56.7% productive rearrangements and segregating when the between-donor standard deviation exceeded 5%. A statistical classification framework was built to diagnose cytomegalovirus status from the catalog of TCR beta chain sequences. In a later analysis, V and J genes were assigned by comparing TCR nucleotide sequences against IMGT/GENE-DB human TR gene sequences. A later analysis assigned CDR3 sequences and most-parsimonious VDJ recombination scenarios with the TCRdist pipeline. A later analysis defined each TCR beta chain by its CDR3 amino acid sequence plus V-gene family, and excluded reads lacking a unique V-gene family. In a later analysis, 450 to 600 highly shared, low-generation-probability nucleotide sequences were removed to address suspected cross-contamination and a sequencing artifact. In a later analysis, a clonal expansion index for each public chain was calculated from normalized within-repertoire ranks of inferred template counts. A later analysis computed generation probabilities with a VDJ recombination model fitted to out-of-frame rearrangements, and checked the results against IGoR. In a later analysis, TCR-TCR, TCR-HLA and TCR-CMV co-occurrence was scored with hypergeometric tests, and a repertoire-size bias correction was applied to TCR pairs. In a later analysis, false discovery rates were estimated by permuting HLA or CMV assignments 20 times. In a later analysis, co-occurring TCRs were grouped with DBSCAN, and TCRdist sequence similarity was added when clustering was performed within HLA-allele-positive subsets. Co-occurrence clustering excluded repertoires with fewer than 30,000 or more than 120,000 public chains, plus five with anomalous nucleotide sharing. The table comes from immuneACCESS by way of TCRdb, which keeps in-frame sequences with V and J called. Part of the clones is missing from these tables; in studies checked, under half for an unresolved V gene and the rest for unknown reasons. The DNA gave D and trimming, while V, J and clone size come from that table. Within this sample are under 150,000 clones, with around 70% of them counted one time only. The ten largest clones add up to roughly 4.2% of the sample.

Specimen: PBMCs. The origin of this receptor is a woman aged 40-49 years in good health and CMV-seropositive. The V gene is TRBV5-4 and the J gene is TRBJ2-5; 12 junctional bases match TRBD2. The CDR3 is CASSPGTSGQETQYF. The nucleotides read TGTGCCAGCAGCCCCGGGACTAGCGGGCAAGAGACCCAGTACTTC.